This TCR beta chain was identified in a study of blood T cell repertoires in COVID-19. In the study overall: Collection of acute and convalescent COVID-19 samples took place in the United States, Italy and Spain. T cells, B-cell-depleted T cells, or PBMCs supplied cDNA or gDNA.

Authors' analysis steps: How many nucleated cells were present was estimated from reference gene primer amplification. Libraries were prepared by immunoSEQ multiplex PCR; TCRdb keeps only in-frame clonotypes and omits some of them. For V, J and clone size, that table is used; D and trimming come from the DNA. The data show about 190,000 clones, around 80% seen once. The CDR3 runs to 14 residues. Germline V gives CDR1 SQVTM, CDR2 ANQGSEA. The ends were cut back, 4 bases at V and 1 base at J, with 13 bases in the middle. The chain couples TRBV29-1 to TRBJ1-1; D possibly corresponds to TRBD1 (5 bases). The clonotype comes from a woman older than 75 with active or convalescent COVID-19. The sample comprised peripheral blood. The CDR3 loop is CSVVPGLENTEAFF. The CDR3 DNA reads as TGCAGCGTTGTGCCGGGACTCGAGAACACTGAAGCTTTCTTT.